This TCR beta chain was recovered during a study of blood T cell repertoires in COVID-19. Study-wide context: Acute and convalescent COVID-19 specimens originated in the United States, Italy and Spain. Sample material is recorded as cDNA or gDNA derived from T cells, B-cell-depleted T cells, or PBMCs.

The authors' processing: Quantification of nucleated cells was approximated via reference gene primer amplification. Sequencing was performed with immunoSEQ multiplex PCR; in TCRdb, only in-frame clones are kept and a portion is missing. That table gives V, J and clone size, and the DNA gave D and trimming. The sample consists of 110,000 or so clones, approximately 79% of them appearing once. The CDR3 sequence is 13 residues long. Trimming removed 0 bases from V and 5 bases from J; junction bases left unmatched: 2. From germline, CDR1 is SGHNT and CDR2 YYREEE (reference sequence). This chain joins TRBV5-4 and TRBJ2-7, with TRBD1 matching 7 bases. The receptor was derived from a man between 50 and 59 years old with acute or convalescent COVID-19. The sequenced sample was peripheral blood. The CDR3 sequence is CASSLATGHEQYF. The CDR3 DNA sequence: TGTGCCAGCAGCTTGGCGACAGGGCACGAGCAGTACTTC.